This T cell receptor beta chain was captured by sequencing in a study of blood T cell repertoires in COVID-19. Study-wide background: Samples of COVID-19 (acute and convalescent) were obtained from the United States, Italy and Spain.

The CDR3 totals 16 residues. V lost 6 bases and J lost 0; bases outside the gene matches: 5. CDR1 is LNHNV and CDR2 is YYDKDF in the germline V gene (reference sequence). TCRdb keeps only in-frame clones here, not all; method: immunoSEQ multiplex PCR. The sample lists 200,000 or so clones, roughly four fifths occurring once. The chain has TRBV15 and TRBJ2-6, with 7 bases fitting TRBD1. Sequences were obtained from peripheral blood. This TCR came from an elderly woman with COVID-19, enrolled during active disease. In DNA form, the CDR3 reads TGTGCCACCAGTAACCGACAGGGCTCTGGGGCCAACGTCCTGACTTTC. Residues: CATSNRQGSGANVLTF.